This TCR beta chain derives from a study of cytomegalovirus exposure and HLA in healthy donors. Across the whole study: About 200 million T cells yielded under 130 million unique TCR beta sequences in earlier analysis. Ancestry clustering placed more than 80% of around 400 genotyped donors in the Caucasian-associated cluster.

The PCR had 60 Vbeta and 13 Jbeta primers. Sequencing used immunoSEQ multiplex PCR; TCRdb keeps in-frame clones, though not all of them. The sample yields 95,000 to 150,000 clones, roughly 80% seen once. CDR1 is MNHNS and CDR2 is SASEGT in the germline V gene. The CDR3 is 15 amino acids. V lost 4 bases to trimming and J lost 2 bases; unmatched junction nucleotides: 3. Sequencing input: PBMCs. This receptor was obtained from a man between 18 and 29 years old in good health and CMV-seropositive. The chain combines TRBV6-1 with TRBJ1-5; 9 bases are a match to TRBD1. The DNA for the CDR3 is TGTGCCAGCAGTGGGGGACAGGGCGGCAATCAGCCCCAGCATTTT. Amino acid sequence: CASSGGQGGNQPQHF.